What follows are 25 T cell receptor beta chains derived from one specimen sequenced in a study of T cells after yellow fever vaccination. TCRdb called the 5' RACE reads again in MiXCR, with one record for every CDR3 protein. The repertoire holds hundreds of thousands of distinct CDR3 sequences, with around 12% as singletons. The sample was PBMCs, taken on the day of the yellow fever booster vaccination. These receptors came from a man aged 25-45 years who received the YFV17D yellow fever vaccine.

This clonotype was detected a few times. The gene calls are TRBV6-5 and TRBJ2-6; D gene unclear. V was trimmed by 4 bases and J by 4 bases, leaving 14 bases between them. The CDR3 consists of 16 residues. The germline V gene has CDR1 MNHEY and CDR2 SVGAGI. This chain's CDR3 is CASSFDNIGGANVLTF. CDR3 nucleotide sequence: TGTGCCAGCAGTTTCGATAATATAGGAGGGGCCAACGTCCTGACTTTC.

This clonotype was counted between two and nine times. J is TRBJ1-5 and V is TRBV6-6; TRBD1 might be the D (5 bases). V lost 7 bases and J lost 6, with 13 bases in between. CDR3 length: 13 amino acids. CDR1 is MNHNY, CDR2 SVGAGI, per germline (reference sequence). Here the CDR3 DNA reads TGTGCCAGCACCCTCAGGGAGGGTCAGCCCCAGCATTTT. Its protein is CASTLREGQPQHF.

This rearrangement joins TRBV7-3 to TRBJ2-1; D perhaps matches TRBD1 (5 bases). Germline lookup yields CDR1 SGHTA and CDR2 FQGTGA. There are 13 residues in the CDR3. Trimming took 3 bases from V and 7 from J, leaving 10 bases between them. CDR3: CASSFHKGNEQFF. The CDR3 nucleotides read TGTGCCAGCAGCTTCCATAAGGGGAATGAGCAGTTCTTC.

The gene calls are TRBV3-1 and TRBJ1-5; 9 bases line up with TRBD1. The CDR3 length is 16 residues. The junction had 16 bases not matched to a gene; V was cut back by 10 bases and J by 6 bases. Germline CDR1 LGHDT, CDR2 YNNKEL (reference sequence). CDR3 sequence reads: CATNPTGTGKRQPQHF. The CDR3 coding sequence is TGTGCCACCAACCCAACCGGGACAGGGAAGCGTCAGCCCCAGCATTTT.

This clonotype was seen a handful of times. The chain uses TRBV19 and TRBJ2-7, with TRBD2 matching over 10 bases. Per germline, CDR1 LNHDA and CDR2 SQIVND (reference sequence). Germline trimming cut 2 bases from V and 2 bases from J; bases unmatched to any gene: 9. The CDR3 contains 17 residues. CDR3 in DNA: TGTGCCAGTAGTATATCCTACCGGACTAGCGGAACCTACGAGCAGTACTTC. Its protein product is CASSISYRTSGTYEQYF.

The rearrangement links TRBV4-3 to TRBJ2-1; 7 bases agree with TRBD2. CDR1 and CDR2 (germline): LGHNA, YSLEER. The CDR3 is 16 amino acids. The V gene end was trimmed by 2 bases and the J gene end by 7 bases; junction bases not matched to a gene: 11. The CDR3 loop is CASSQSLAGAKNEQFF. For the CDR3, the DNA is TGCGCCAGCAGCCAAAGTCTGGCGGGAGCTAAGAATGAGCAGTTCTTC.

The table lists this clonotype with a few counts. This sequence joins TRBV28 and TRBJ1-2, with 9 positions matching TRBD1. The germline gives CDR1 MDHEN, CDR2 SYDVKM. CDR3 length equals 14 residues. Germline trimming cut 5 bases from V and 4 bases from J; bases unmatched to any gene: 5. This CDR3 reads CASSGDRAAYGYTF. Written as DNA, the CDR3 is TGTGCCAGCAGTGGGGACAGGGCCGCCTATGGCTACACCTTC.

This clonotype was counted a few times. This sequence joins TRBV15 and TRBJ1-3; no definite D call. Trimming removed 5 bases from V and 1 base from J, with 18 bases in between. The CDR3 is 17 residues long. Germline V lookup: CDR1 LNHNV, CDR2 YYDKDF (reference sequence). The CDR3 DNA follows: TGTGCCACCAGCCGTTCCGGCGTTCGTTTTTCTGGAAACACCATATATTTT. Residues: CATSRSGVRFSGNTIYF.

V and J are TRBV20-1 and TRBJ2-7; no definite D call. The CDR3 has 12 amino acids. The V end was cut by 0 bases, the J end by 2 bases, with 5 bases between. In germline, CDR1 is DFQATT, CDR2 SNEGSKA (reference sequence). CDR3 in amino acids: CSARDNPYEQYF. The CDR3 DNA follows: TGCAGTGCTAGAGATAACCCCTACGAGCAGTACTTC.

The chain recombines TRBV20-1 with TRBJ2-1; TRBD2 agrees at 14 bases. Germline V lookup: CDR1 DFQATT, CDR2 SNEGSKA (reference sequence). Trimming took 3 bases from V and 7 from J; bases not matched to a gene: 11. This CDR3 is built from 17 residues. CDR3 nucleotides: TGCAGTGCTAGCGGTGTGACTAGCGGGAGGGTAGTTAATGAGCAGTTCTTC. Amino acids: CSASGVTSGRVVNEQFF.

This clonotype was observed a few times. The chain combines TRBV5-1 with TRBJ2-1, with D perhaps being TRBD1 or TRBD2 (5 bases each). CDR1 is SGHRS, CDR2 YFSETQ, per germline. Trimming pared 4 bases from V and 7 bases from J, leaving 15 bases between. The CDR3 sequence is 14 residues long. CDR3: CASSLGPANNEQFF. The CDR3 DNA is TGCGCCAGCAGCCTGGGACCCGCCAATAATGAGCAGTTCTTC.

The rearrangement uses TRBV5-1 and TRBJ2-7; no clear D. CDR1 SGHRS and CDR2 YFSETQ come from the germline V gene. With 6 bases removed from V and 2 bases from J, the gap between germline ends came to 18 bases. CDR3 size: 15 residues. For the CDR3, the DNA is TGCGCCAGCACCTCGATTCCGGAAGCCACCTACGAGCAGTACTTC. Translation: CASTSIPEATYEQYF.

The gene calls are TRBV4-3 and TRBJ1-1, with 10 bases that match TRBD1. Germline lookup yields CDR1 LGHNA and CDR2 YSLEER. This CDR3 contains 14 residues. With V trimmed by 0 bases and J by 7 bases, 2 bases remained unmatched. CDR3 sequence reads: CASSQDRTGGEAFF. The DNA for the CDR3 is TGCGCCAGCAGCCAAGACCGGACAGGGGGTGAAGCTTTCTTT.

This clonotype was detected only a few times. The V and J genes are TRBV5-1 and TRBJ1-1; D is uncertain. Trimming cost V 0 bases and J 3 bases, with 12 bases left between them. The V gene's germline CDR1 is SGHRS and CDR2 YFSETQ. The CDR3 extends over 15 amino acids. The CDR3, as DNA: TGCGCCAGCAGCTTGGATCCGAGGAGGGACACTGAAGCTTTCTTT. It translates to CASSLDPRRDTEAFF.

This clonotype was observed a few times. The CDR3 loop reads CASSQGGRVRGEQFF. CDR3 DNA: TGCGCCAGCAGCCAAGGGGGACGGGTACGGGGTGAGCAGTTCTTC. This chain connects TRBV4-3 to TRBJ2-1; D tentatively fits TRBD1 or TRBD2 (5 bases each). The CDR3 totals 15 residues. Germline V gene sequence: CDR1 LGHNA, CDR2 YSLEER. V shed 1 base and J shed 9 bases, with 16 bases lying between them.

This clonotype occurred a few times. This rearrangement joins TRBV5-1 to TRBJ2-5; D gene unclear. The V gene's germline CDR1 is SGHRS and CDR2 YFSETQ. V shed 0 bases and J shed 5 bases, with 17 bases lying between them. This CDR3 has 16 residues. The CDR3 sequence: CASSLGFVAAPETQYF. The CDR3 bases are TGCGCCAGCAGCTTGGGATTCGTGGCAGCGCCGGAGACCCAGTACTTC.

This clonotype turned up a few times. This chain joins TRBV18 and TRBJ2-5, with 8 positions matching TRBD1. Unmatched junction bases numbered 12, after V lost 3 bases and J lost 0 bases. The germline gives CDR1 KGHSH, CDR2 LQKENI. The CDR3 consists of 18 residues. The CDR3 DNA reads TGTGCCAGCTCACCGATTGGGACAGGCGCTCGGTACCAAGAGACCCAGTACTTC. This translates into CASSPIGTGARYQETQYF.

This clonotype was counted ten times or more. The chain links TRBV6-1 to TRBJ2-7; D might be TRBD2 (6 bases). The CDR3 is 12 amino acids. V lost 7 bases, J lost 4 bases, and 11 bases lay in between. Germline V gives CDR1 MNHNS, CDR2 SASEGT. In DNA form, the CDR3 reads TGTGCCAGCACGGAGGGGTGGTACGAGCAGTACTTC. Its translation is CASTEGWYEQYF.

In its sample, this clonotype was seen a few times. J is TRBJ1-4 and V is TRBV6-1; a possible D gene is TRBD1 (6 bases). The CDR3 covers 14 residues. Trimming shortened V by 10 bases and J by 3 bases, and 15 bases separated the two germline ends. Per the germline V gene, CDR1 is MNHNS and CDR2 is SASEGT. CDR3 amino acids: CATSAGEANEKLFF. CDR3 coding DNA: TGTGCCACCAGCGCAGGGGAAGCTAATGAAAAACTGTTTTTT.

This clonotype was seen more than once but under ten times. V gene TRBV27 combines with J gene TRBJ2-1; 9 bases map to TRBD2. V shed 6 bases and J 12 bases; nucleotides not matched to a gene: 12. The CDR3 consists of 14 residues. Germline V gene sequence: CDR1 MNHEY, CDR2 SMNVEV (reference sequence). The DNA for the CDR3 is TGTGCCAGCAGATTAGCGGGGGAGAGGGTTTGGCAGTTCTTC. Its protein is CASRLAGERVWQFF.

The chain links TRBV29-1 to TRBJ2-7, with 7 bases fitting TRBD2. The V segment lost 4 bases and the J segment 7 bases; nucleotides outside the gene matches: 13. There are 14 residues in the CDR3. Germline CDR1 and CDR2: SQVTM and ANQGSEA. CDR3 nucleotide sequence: TGCAGCGTTGTCGTTGCGGGAGAAGCGGTAGAGCAGTACTTC. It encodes CSVVVAGEAVEQYF.

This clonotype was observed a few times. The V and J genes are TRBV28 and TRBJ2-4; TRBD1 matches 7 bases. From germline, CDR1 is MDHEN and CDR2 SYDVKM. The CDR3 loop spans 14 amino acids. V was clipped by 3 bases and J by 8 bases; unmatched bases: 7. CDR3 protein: CASSLTGKADIQYF. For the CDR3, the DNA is TGTGCCAGCAGTTTGACAGGGAAAGCGGACATTCAGTACTTC.

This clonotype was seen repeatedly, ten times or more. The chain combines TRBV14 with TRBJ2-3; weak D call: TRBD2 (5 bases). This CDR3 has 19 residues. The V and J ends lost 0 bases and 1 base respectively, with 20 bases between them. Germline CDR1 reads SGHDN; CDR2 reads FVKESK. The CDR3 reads CASSQDLPSPRRGTDTQYF. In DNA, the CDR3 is TGTGCCAGCAGCCAAGACCTGCCATCTCCGAGGCGGGGCACAGATACGCAGTATTTT.

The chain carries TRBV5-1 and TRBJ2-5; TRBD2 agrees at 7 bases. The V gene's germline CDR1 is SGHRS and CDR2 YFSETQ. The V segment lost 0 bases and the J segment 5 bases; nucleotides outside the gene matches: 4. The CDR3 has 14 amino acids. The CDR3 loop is CASSLGTSSETQYF. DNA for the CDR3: TGCGCCAGCAGCTTGGGGACTAGTTCGGAGACCCAGTACTTC.

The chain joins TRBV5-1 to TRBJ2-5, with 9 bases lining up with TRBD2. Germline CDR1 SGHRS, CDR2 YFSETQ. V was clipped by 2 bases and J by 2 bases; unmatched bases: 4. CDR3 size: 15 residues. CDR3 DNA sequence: TGCGCCAGCAGCTTCGCACTAGCGGGTCAAGAGACCCAGTACTTC. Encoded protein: CASSFALAGQETQYF.